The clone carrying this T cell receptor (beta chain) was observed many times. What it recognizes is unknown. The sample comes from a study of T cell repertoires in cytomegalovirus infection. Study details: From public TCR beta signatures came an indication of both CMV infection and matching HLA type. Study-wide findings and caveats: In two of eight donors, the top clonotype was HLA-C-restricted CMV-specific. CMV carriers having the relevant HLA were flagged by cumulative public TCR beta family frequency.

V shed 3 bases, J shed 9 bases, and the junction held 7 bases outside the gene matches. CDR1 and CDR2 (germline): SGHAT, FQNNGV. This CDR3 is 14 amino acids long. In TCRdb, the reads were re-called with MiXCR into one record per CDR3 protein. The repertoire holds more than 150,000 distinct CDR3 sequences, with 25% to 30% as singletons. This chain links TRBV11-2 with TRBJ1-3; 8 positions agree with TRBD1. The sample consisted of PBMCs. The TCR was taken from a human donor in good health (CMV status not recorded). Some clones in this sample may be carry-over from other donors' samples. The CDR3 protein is CASSFRGLDLTIYF. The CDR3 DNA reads TGTGCCAGCAGCTTCAGGGGGCTGGATCTCACCATATATTTT. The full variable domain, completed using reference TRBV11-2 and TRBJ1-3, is EAGVAQSPRYKIIEKRQSVAFWCNPISGHATLYWYQQILGQGPKLLIQFQNNGVVDDSQLPKDRFSAERLKGVDSTLKIQPAKLEDSAVYLCASSFRGLDLTIYFGEGSWLTVV.